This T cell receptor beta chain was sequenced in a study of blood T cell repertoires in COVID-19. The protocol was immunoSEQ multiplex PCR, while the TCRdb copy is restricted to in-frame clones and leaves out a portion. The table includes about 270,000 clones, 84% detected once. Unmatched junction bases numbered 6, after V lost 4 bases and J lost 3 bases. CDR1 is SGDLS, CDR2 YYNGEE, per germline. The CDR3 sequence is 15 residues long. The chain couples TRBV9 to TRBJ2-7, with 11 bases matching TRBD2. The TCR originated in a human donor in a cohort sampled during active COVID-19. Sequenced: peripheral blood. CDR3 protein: CASSIGTSGFYEQYF. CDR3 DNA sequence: TGTGCCAGCAGCATCGGGACTAGCGGCTTCTACGAGCAGTACTTC. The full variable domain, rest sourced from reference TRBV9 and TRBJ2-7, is DSGVTQTPKHLITATGQRVTLRCSPRSGDLSVYWYQQSLDQGLQFLIQYYNGEERAKGNILERFSAQQFPDLHSELNLSSLELGDSALYFCASSIGTSGFYEQYFGPGTRLTVT.